The table lists the clone carrying this T cell receptor beta chain with a count of one. Germline V gene sequence: CDR1 GTSNPN, CDR2 SVGIG (reference sequence). This CDR3 is 14 amino acids long. The ends lost 1 base at V and 5 bases at J; junction bases unmatched: 4. This entry comes from a study of blood T cell repertoires in COVID-19. Study-level background: Samples came from the United States, Italy and Spain, spanning acute and convalescent COVID-19. From T cells, B-cell-depleted T cells, or PBMCs came the material, which was cDNA or gDNA.

TCRdb's copy holds only in-frame clones and misses some; the assay was immunoSEQ multiplex PCR. This sample yields about 210,000 clones, of which about 81% are seen a single time; around 7.8% belongs to the top ten. Seattle researchers signed up patients amid active infection and tracked them longitudinally. This TCR was recovered from an older woman with COVID-19, enrolled during active disease. The sequenced material came from peripheral blood. The chain has TRBV30 and TRBJ2-3; 9 bases map to TRBD2. The CDR3 sequence is CAWSGGRAEDTQYF. The CDR3 DNA follows: TGTGCCTGGAGTGGCGGGAGGGCCGAAGATACGCAGTATTTT. The complete variable domain, with remaining parts taken from reference TRBV30 and TRBJ2-3, reads SQTIHQWPATLVQPVGSPLSLECTVEGTSNPNLYWYRQAAGRGLQLLFYSVGIGQISSEVPQNLSASRPQDRQFILSSKKLLLSDSGFYLCAWSGGRAEDTQYFGPGTRLTVL.